These 2 T cell receptor beta chains originate from one sample sequenced in a study of blood T cell repertoires in COVID-19. TCRdb's copy holds only in-frame clones and misses some; the assay was immunoSEQ multiplex PCR. The sample yields about 260,000 clones, about 88% seen once. The sequenced sample was peripheral blood. These receptors were taken from a woman aged 30 to 39 with COVID-19, enrolled during active disease.

The rearrangement uses TRBV2 and TRBJ1-3; no firm D call. Trimming left V 7 bases short and J 1 base short, with 14 bases between. CDR1 and CDR2 from the germline V gene are SNHLY and FYNNEI. This CDR3 has 15 amino acids. CDR3 bases: TGTGCCAGCAATACCCAGGCCTCGTCTGGAAACACCATATATTTT. Its protein is CASNTQASSGNTIYF.

The rearrangement links TRBV5-4 to TRBJ2-7, with 9 bases aligning to TRBD1. The ends lost 0 bases at V and 6 bases at J; junction bases unmatched: 1. The V gene's germline CDR1 is SGHNT and CDR2 YYREEE (reference sequence). This CDR3 is 13 amino acids long. DNA for the CDR3: TGTGCCAGCAGCTTGGGACAGGGGGGCGAGCAGTACTTC. This encodes CASSLGQGGEQYF.